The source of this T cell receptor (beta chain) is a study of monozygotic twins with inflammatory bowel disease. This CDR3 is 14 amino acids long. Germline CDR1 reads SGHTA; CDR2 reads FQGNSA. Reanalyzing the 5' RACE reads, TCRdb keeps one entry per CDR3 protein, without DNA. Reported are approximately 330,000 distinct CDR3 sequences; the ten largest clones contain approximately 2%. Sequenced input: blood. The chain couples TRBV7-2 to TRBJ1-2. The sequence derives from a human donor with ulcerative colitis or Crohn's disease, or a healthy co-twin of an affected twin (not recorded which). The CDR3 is CASSERTANYGYTF.